The TCR beta chain described here comes from a study of blood T cell repertoires in COVID-19. Germline V gene data show CDR1 as ENHRY and CDR2 as SYGVKD. Trimming cost V 4 bases and J 8 bases; bases outside gene matches: 8. The CDR3 is 15 amino acids. Some clones are missing from TCRdb's copy, which holds only in-frame ones; the method was immunoSEQ multiplex PCR. The profile shows 150,000 to 200,000 clones, just under 85% of them singletons. The J gene is TRBJ2-1, the V gene TRBV10-3, with 10 bases matching TRBD1. This receptor was taken from a woman of 80 years or more with COVID-19, enrolled during active disease. Sequences were obtained from peripheral blood. The CDR3 spells CAISVTGTGEDEQFF. Here the CDR3 DNA reads TGTGCCATCAGTGTTACCGGGACAGGGGAGGATGAGCAGTTCTTC.